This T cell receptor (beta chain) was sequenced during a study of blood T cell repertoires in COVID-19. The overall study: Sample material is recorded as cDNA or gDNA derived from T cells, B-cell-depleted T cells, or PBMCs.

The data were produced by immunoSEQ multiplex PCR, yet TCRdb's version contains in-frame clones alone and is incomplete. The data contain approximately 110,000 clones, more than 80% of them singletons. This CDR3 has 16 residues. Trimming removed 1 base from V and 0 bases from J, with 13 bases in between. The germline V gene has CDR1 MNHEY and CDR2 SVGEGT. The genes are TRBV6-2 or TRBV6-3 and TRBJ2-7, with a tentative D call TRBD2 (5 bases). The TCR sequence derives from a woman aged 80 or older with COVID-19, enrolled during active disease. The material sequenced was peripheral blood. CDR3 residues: CASSYLASRLSYEQYF. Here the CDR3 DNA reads TGTGCCAGCAGTTACTTGGCTAGCCGCCTCTCCTACGAGCAGTACTTC.